This T cell receptor beta chain comes out of a study of blood T cell repertoires in COVID-19. Across the study: The United States, Italy and Spain provided the acute and convalescent COVID-19 samples. From T cells, B-cell-depleted T cells, or PBMCs came the material, which was cDNA or gDNA.

Per the authors' pipeline: Researchers report that nucleated cell counts were estimated from reference gene primer amplification. Produced via immunoSEQ multiplex PCR; TCRdb's table is partial and in-frame only. That table supplies the V and J calls and clone size; D and trimming were determined from the DNA. The sample includes 60,000 to 70,000 clones, about 80% of them seen just once. CDR1 is GTSNPN and CDR2 is SVGIG in the germline V gene (reference sequence). This CDR3 spans 13 amino acids. V lost 1 base and J 4 bases, leaving 10 bases between the germline ends. Sequenced: peripheral blood. The sequence was obtained from a woman aged 80 or older with acute or convalescent COVID-19. The rearrangement uses TRBV30 and TRBJ1-1; possible D gene TRBD1, 5 bases. DNA for the CDR3: TGTGCCTGGAGTGCCCAGGGTATCACTGAAGCTTTCTTT. This gives the protein CAWSAQGITEAFF.